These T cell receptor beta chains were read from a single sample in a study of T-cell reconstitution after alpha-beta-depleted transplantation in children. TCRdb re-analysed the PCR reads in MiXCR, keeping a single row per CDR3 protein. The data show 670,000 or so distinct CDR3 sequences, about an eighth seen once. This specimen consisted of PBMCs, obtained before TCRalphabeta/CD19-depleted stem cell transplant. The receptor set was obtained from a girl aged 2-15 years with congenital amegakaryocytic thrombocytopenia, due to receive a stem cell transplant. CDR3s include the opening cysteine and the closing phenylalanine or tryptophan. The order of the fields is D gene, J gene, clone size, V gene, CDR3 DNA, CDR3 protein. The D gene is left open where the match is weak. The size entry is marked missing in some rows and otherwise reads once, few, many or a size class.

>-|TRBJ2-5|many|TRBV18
TGTGCCAGCTCACCAAGTGATGCGCGGACCCAGTACTTC
CASSPSDARTQYF
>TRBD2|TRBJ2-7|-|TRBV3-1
TGTGCCAGTCAGGGACTAGCGGAATCCTACGAGCAGTACTTC
CASQGLAESYEQYF
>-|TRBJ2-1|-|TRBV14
TGTGCCAGCAGCCGCCTATTCGCACACTTCTACAATGAGCAGTTCTTC
CASSRLFAHFYNEQFF
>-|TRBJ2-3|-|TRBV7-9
TGTGCCAGCAGCAATCTGGTAGCGGACCAGACAGATACGCAGTATTTT
CASSNLVADQTDTQYF
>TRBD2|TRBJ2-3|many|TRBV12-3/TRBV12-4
TGTGCCAGCAGTTGGGCTAGCGGGAGTGCGGATACGCAGTATTTT
CASSWASGSADTQYF
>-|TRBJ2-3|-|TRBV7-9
TGTGCCAGCAGCTTAGGTGGGACTTCCACTAGCACAGATACGCAGTATTTT
CASSLGGTSTSTDTQYF
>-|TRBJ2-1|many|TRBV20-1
TGCAGTGCTGGGGACTCCTTTAGGGGCTCCTACAATGAGCAGTTCTTC
CSAGDSFRGSYNEQFF
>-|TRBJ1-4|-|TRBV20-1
TGCAGTGCTGAGGAGGATGAAAAACTGTTTTTT
CSAEEDEKLFF
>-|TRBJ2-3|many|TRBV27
TGTGCCAGCAGTACCCACACAGATACGCAGTATTTT
CASSTHTDTQYF
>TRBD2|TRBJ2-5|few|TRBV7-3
TGTGCCAGCAGCCTAGGGACTAGCCCGAGTGAGACCCAGTACTTC
CASSLGTSPSETQYF
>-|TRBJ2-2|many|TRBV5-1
TGCGCCAGCAGCTTTACAGGGTTGACCGGGGAGCTGTTTTTT
CASSFTGLTGELFF
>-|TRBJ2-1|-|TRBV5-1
TGCGCCAGCAGCTTGCGGGCCGGCAATGAGCAGTTCTTC
CASSLRAGNEQFF
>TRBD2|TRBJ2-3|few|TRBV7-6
TGTGCCAGCAGCTTAGATGGCGGGAGAGGTAATACGCAGTATTTT
CASSLDGGRGNTQYF
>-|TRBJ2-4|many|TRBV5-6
TGTGCCAGCAGCTCTTCAGGGGAAGGAGGTGACATTCAGTACTTC
CASSSSGEGGDIQYF
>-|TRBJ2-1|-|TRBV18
TGTGCCAGCTCACCTTCTCTACCAAACAATGAGCAGTTCTTC
CASSPSLPNNEQFF
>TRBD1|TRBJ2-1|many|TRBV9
TGTGCCAGCCGCGGACAGGGGGTTTACAATGAGCAGTTCTTC
CASRGQGVYNEQFF
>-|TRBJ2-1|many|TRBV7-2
TGTGCCAGCAGCCCCTGGGGGCCCTACAATGAGCAGTTCTTC
CASSPWGPYNEQFF
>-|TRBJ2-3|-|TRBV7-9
TGTGCCAGCAGCGGGCCCTCCGACTTCACAGATACGCAGTATTTT
CASSGPSDFTDTQYF
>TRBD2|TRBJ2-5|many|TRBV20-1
TGCAGTGCTCCGACTAGCAGGCAGACCCAGTACTTC
CSAPTSRQTQYF
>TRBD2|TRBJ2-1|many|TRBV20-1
TGCAGTGCTAGACTAGCGGGAGGGCCTCGGAATGAGCAGTTCTTC
CSARLAGGPRNEQFF
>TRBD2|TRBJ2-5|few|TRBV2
TGTGCCAGCAGTGATCCTTTTGAACGGGAGGGCGGGGAGACCCAGTACTTC
CASSDPFEREGGETQYF
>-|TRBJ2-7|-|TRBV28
TGTGCCAGCAGTTTTCCCCTCTCGGGGGTCAACTACGAGCAGTACTTC
CASSFPLSGVNYEQYF
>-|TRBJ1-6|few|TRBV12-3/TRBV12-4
TGTGCCAGCAGTTTGGGGGACGTTTCGCATAATTCACCCCTCCACTTT
CASSLGDVSHNSPLHF